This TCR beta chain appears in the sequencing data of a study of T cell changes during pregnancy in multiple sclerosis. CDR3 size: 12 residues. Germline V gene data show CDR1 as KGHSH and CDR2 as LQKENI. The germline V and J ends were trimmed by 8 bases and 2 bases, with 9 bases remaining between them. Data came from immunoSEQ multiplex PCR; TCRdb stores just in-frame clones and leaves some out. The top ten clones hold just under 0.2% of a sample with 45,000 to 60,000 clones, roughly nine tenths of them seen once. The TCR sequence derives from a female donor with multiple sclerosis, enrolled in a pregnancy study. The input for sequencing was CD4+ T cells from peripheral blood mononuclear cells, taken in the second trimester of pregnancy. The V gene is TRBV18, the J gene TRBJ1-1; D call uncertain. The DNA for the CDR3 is TGTGCCAGCCTCGCGGTTAACACTGAAGCTTTCTTT. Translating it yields CASLAVNTEAFF.